What follows are 8 T cell receptor beta chains derived from one specimen sequenced in a study of cytomegalovirus exposure and HLA in healthy donors (dated by TCRdb to 2015 to 2018). The library was generated by the immunoSEQ multiplex PCR assay. For the multiplex PCR, a mixture combining 60 forward primers for TCR Vbeta segments and 13 reverse primers for TCR Jbeta segments was used. Drawn from immuneACCESS, this table holds only the in-frame rearrangements with V and J called that TCRdb kept. Clones are partly lost; checked studies trace under half to an unresolved V gene and leave the rest unexplained. This sample comprises about 150,000 clones, 77% of them detected only once. The leading ten clones occupy about 1.5% of the sample. The specimen sequenced was PBMCs. These receptors originate from a woman aged 25 to 39 in good health and CMV-seropositive.

The chain combines TRBV15 with TRBJ2-7, with D possibly being TRBD2 (6 bases). Germline V gives CDR1 LNHNV, CDR2 YYDKDF (reference sequence). The CDR3 consists of 15 residues. The V end lost 0 bases, the J end lost 0 bases, and 9 bases lay between the germline ends. In DNA form, the CDR3 reads TGTGCCACCAGCAGAGAGCCAGCGGGCTCCTACGAGCAGTACTTC. Its translation is CATSREPAGSYEQYF.

The chain joins TRBV7-9 to TRBJ1-1; D gene uncertain. Trimming removed 5 bases at V and 1 base at J, with 5 bases between. This CDR3 contains 12 residues. CDR1 is SEHNR and CDR2 is FQNEAQ in the germline V gene (reference sequence). CDR3 sequence (DNA): TGTGCCAGCAGCCCCAGGAACACTGAAGCTTTCTTT. Protein product: CASSPRNTEAFF.

The rearrangement uses TRBV11-2 and TRBJ2-4, with a tentative D call TRBD2 (6 bases). V gave up 1 base and J gave up 3 bases, with 7 bases separating them. The CDR3 is 14 amino acids. From germline, CDR1 is SGHAT and CDR2 FQNNGV. CDR3 residues: CASSLGGDKNIQYF. The DNA for the CDR3 is TGTGCCAGCAGCTTAGGGGGGGACAAAAACATTCAGTACTTC.

The chain links TRBV7-3 to TRBJ2-1; D is unclear. Germline V gene sequence: CDR1 SGHTA, CDR2 FQGTGA. The CDR3 is made up of 14 amino acids. Trimming cost V 6 bases and J 1 base, with 10 bases left between them. The CDR3 sequence: CASSPARSYNEQFF. CDR3 DNA: TGTGCCAGCAGTCCAGCCAGGTCCTACAATGAGCAGTTCTTC.

This clone was observed a few times. The chain employs TRBV11-2 and TRBJ2-2; 10 nucleotides agree with TRBD2. There are 17 residues in the CDR3. J gave up 5 bases and V 2 bases, and 8 bases lay outside the gene matches. Germline values: CDR1 SGHAT, CDR2 FQNNGV. The DNA of the CDR3 is TGTGCCAGCAGCTTAAGAGCGGGAGGGCCTGTAACCGGGGAGCTGTTTTTT. Its translation: CASSLRAGGPVTGELFF.

CDR3 sequence: CASSRTPSGGYNEQFF. CDR3 bases: TGTGCCAGCAGCAGAACCCCTAGCGGGGGTTACAATGAGCAGTTCTTC. The rearrangement uses TRBV7-2 and TRBJ2-1; 10 nucleotides agree with TRBD2. The J segment lost 4 bases and the V segment lost 5 bases, leaving 8 bases of the junction unmatched. Germline V gives CDR1 SGHTA, CDR2 FQGNSA. The CDR3 loop spans 16 amino acids.

The chain links TRBV27 to TRBJ2-5, with 9 bases fitting TRBD1. CDR1 is MNHEY and CDR2 is SMNVEV in the germline V gene (reference sequence). This CDR3 has 14 amino acids. V lost 6 bases and J lost 2; bases outside the gene matches: 4. The CDR3 bases are TGTGCCAGCAGAAAAGACAGGGGGCAAGAGACCCAGTACTTC. Its translation is CASRKDRGQETQYF.

The CDR3 sequence is CASSFPGLAGSGGVYNEQFF. In DNA form, the CDR3 reads TGCGCCAGCAGCTTCCCGGGACTAGCGGGATCGGGGGGGGTCTACAATGAGCAGTTCTTC. The chain combines TRBV5-1 with TRBJ2-1, with TRBD2 matching 13 bases. This CDR3 has 20 residues. V dropped 2 bases and J dropped 3; count of bases not matched to a gene: 14. Germline CDR1 and CDR2: SGHRS and YFSETQ.